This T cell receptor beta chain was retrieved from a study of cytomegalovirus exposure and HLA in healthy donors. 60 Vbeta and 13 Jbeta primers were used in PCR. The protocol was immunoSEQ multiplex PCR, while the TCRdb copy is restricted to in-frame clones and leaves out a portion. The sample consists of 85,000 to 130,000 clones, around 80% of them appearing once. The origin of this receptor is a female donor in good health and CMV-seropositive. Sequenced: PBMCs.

The CDR3 nucleotides are TGCGCCAGCAGTTCAAAGACTAGCGGACTTTACAATGAGCAGTTCTTC. Protein: CASSSKTSGLYNEQFF. This chain uses TRBV5-1 with TRBJ2-1; 9 nucleotides agree with TRBD2. The CDR3 covers 16 residues. Germline V gene data show CDR1 as SGHRS and CDR2 as YFSETQ. J lost 4 bases, V lost 5 bases, and 10 bases had no gene match. The variable domain in full, completed from reference TRBV5-1 and TRBJ2-1, reads KAGVTQTPRYLIKTRGQQVTLSCSPISGHRSVSWYQQTPGQGLQFLFEYFSETQRNKGNFPGRFSGRQFSNSRSEMNVSTLELGDSALYLCASSSKTSGLYNEQFFGPGTRLTVL.